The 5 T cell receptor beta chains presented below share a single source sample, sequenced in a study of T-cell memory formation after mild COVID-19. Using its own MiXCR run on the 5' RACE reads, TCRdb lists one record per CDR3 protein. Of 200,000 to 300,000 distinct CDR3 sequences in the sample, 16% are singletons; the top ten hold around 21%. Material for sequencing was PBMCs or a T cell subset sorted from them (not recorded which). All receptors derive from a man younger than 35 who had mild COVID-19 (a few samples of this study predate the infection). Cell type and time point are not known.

The CDR3 loop is CASSPGARQETQYF. Written as DNA, the CDR3 is TGCGCCAGCAGCCCGGGGGCCCGCCAAGAGACCCAGTACTTC. The rearrangement joins TRBV4-1 to TRBJ2-5, with D tentatively TRBD1 or TRBD2 (6 bases each). The CDR3 length is 14 residues. Germline CDR1 is MGHRA and CDR2 is YSYEKL. V was trimmed by 4 bases and J by 1 base, leaving 10 bases between them.

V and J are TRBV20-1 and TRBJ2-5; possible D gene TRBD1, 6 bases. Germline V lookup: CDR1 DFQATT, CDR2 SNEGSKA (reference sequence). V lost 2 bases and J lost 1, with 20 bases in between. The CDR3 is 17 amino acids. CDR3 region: CSARKVWDTSVQETQYF. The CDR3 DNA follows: TGCAGTGCTAGAAAAGTTTGGGACACATCAGTCCAAGAGACCCAGTACTTC.

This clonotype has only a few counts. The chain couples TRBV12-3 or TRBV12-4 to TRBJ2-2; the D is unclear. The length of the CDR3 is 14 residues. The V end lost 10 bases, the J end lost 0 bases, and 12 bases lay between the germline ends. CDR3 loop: CATIPRSNTGELFF. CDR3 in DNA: TGTGCCACCATACCCCGCTCGAACACCGGGGAGCTGTTTTTT.

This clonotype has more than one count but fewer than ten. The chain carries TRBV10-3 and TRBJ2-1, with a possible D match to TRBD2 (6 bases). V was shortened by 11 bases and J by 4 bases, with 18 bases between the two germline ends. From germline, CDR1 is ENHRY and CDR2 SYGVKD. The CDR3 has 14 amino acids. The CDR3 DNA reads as TGTGCCGTTAGGACCGGGAGCCCATACAATGAGCAGTTCTTC. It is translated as CAVRTGSPYNEQFF.

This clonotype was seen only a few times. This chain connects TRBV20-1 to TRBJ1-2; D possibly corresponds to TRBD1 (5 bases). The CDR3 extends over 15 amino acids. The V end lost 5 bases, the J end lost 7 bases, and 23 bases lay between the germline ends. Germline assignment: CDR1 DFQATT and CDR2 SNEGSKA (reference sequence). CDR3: CSAPNVAGPGSGYTF. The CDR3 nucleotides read TGCAGTGCTCCCAATGTGGCGGGACCGGGCTCTGGCTACACCTTC.